Below, one T cell receptor beta chain is given with its context. Its antigen is unknown. These data come from a study of shared clonotypes between healthy human individuals. Whole-study results and caveats: Shared clonotypes across all four donors exceeded non-shared ones in generation probability.

CDR3 length: 13 residues. The germline CDR1 and CDR2 sequences are SGHNT and YYREEE (reference sequence). V shed 9 bases and J shed 5 bases, with 14 bases lying between them. Sequencing used immunoSEQ multiplex PCR; TCRdb keeps in-frame clones, though not all of them. The table records over 2 million clones, roughly 92% of them present only once. Sequenced material: naive CD4+ T cells from PBMCs. Subset denoted: CD45RA+ positively selected. The clonotype comes from a man in his late teens or twenties in good health. Some clones in this sample may be carry-over from other donors' samples. This rearrangement joins TRBV5-4 to TRBJ2-2; D is undetermined. The CDR3 DNA follows: TGTGCCACCCTTTGGGATGGGACCGGGGAGCTGTTTTTT. Protein: CATLWDGTGELFF.